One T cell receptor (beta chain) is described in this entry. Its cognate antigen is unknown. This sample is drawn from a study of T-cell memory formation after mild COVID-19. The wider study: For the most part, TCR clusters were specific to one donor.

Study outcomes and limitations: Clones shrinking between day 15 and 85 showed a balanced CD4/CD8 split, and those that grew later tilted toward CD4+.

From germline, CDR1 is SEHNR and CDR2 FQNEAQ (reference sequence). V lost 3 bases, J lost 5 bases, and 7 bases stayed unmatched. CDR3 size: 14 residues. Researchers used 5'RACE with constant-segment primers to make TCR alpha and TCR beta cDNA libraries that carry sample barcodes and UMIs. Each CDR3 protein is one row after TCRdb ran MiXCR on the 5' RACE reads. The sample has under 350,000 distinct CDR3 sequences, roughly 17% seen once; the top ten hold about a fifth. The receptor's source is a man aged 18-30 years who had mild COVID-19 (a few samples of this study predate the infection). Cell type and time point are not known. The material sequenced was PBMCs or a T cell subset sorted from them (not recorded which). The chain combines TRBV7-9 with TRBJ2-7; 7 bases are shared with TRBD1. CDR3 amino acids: CASSFGTVNNEQYF. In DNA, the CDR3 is TGTGCCAGCAGCTTCGGGACAGTAAATAACGAGCAGTACTTC.